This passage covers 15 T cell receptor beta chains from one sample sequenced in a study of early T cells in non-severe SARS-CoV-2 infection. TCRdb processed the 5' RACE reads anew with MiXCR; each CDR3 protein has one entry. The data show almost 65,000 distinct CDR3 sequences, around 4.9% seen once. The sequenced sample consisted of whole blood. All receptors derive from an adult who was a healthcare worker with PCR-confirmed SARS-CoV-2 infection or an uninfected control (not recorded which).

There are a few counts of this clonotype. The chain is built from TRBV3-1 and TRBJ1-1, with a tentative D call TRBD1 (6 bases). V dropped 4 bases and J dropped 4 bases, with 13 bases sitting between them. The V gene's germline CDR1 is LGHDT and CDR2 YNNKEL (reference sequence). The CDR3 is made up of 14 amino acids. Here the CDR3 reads CASSPMGAGTEAFF. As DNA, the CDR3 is TGTGCCAGCAGCCCAATGGGGGCTGGCACTGAAGCTTTCTTT.

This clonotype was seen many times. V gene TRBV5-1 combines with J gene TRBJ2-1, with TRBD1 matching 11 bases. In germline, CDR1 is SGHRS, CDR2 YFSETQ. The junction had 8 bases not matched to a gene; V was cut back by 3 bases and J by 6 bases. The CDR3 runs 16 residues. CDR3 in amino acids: CASSSSGTGGINEQFF. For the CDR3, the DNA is TGCGCCAGCAGCTCCTCCGGGACAGGGGGTATCAATGAGCAGTTCTTC.

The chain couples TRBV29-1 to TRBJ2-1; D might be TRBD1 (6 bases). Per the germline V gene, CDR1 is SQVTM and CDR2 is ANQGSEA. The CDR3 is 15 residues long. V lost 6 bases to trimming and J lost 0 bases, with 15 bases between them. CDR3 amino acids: CSVATGISSYNEQFF. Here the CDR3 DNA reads TGCAGCGTGGCAACAGGGATAAGCTCCTACAATGAGCAGTTCTTC.

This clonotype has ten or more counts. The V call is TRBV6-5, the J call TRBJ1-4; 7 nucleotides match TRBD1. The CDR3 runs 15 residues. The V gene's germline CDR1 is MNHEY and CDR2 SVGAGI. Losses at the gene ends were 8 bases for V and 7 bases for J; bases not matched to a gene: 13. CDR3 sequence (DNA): TGTGCCAGCGCCGTACAGGGGAATTTGATTGAAAAACTGTTTTTT. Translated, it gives CASAVQGNLIEKLFF.

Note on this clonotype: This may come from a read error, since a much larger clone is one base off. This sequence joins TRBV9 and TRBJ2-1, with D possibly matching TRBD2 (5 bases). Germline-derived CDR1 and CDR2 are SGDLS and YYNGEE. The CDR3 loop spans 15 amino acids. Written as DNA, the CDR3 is TGTGTCAGCAGCGTAGTCGGTCTAGCTGGGGATGAGCAGTTCTTC. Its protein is CVSSVVGLAGDEQFF.

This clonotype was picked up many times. CDR3 sequence: CASSITGDNQPQHF. CDR3 in DNA: TGTGCCAGTAGTATCACAGGGGACAATCAGCCCCAGCATTTT. The chain links TRBV19 to TRBJ1-5; 7 nucleotides align to TRBD1. The CDR3 extends over 14 amino acids. Germline trimming cut 3 bases from V and 3 bases from J; bases unmatched to any gene: 2. The germline CDR1 and CDR2 sequences are LNHDA and SQIVND (reference sequence).

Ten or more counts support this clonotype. The CDR3: CASSLLGLPRTDTQYF. DNA of the CDR3: TGTGCCAGCAGTTTACTCGGCCTACCCCGCACAGATACGCAGTATTTT. The chain couples TRBV28 to TRBJ2-3; D remains unclear. V was clipped by 2 bases and J by 1 base, with 13 bases between them. This CDR3 contains 16 residues. Germline V gene lookup returns CDR1 MDHEN and CDR2 SYDVKM.

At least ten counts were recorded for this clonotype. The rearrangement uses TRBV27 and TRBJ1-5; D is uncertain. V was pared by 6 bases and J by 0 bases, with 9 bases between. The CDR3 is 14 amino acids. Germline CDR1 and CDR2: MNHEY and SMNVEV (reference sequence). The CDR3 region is CASRGSHSNQPQHF. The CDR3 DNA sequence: TGTGCCAGCAGGGGCAGCCATAGCAATCAGCCCCAGCATTTT.

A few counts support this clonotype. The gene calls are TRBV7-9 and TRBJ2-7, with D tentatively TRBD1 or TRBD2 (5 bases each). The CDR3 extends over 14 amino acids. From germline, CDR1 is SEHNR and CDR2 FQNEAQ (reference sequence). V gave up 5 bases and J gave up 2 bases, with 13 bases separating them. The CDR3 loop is CASSQPQGAYEQYF. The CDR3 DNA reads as TGTGCCAGCAGCCAACCCCAGGGAGCCTACGAGCAGTACTTC.

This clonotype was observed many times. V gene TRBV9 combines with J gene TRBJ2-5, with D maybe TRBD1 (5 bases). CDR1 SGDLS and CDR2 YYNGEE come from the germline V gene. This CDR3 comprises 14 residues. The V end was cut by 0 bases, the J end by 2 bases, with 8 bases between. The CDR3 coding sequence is TGTGCCAGCAGCGTAGGACAGTTACAAGAGACCCAGTACTTC. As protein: CASSVGQLQETQYF.

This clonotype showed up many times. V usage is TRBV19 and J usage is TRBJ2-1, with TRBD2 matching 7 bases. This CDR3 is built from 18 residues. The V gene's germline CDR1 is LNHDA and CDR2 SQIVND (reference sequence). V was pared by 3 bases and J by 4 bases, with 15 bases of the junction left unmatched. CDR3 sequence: CASSMKLGGAGRYNEQFF. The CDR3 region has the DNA TGTGCCAGTAGTATGAAGTTGGGAGGGGCAGGGAGATACAATGAGCAGTTCTTC.

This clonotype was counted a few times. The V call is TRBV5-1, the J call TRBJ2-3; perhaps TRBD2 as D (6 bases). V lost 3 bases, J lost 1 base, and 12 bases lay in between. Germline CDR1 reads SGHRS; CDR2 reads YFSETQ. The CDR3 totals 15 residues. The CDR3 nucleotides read TGCGCCAGCAGCTCAAGGGAGGCGGGCACAGATACGCAGTATTTT. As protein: CASSSREAGTDTQYF.

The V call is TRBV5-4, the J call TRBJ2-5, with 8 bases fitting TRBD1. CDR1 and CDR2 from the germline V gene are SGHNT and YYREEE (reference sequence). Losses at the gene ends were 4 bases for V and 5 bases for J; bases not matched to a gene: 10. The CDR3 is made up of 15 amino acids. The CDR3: CASSRPQGAGETQYF. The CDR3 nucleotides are TGTGCCAGCAGCCGCCCTCAGGGGGCCGGGGAGACCCAGTACTTC.

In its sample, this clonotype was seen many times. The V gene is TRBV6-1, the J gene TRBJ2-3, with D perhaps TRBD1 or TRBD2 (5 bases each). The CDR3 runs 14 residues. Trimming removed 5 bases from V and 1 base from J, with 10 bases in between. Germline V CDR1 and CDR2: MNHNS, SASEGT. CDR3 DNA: TGTGCCAGCAGTATCCGGGACGGCACAGATACGCAGTATTTT. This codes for CASSIRDGTDTQYF.

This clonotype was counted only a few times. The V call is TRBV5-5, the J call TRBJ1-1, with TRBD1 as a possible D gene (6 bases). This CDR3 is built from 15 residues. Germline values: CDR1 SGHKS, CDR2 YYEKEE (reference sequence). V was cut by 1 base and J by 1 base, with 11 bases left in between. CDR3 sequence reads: CASSLSATGNTEAFF. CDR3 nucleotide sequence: TGTGCCAGCAGCTTGTCAGCGACAGGGAACACTGAAGCTTTCTTT.